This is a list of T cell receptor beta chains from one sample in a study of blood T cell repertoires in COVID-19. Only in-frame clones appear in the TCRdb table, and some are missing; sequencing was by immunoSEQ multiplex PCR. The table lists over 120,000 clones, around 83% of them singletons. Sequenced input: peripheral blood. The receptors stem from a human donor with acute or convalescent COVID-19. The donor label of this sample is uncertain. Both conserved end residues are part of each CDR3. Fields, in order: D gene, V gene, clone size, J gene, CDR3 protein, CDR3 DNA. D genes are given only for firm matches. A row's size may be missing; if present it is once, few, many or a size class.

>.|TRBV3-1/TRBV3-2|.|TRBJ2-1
CASSLSSYNEQFF
TGTGCCAGCAGCCTTAGCTCCTACAATGAGCAGTTCTTC
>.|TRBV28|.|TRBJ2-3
CASSFPQTQGMADTQYF
TGTGCCAGCAGTTTTCCCCAGACACAGGGTATGGCAGATACGCAGTATTTT
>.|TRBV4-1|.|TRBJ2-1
CASSQDNGLEQFF
TGCGCCAGCAGCCAAGATAACGGACTCGAACAGTTCTTC
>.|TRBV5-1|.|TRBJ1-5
CASSLAGGDQPQHF
TGCGCCAGCAGCTTGGCCGGGGGGGATCAGCCCCAGCATTTT
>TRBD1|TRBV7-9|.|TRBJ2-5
CASSLGQGQETQYF
TGTGCCAGCAGCCTAGGACAGGGTCAAGAGACCCAGTACTTC
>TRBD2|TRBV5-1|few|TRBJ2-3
CASSPNQRSGGPYTDTQYF
TGCGCCAGCAGCCCAAATCAGCGTAGCGGGGGGCCTTACACAGATACGCAGTATTTT
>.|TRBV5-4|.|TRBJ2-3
CASSLMGLASSGTQYF
TGTGCCAGCAGCTTGATGGGTCTAGCGAGCAGTGGTACGCAGTATTTT
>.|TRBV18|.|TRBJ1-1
CASSPRGGRNTEAFF
TGTGCCAGCTCACCAAGGGGCGGGAGGAACACTGAAGCTTTCTTT
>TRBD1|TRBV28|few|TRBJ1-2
CASSSPVGQGDGYTF
TGTGCCAGCAGTTCCCCCGTGGGACAGGGGGACGGCTACACCTTC
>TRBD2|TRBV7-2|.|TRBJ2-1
CASSLSGLAGAYNEQFF
TGTGCCAGCAGCTTATCGGGACTAGCGGGGGCTTACAATGAGCAGTTCTTC
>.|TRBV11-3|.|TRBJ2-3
CASSGTLTDTQYF
TGTGCCAGCAGCGGGACTCTCACAGATACGCAGTATTTT
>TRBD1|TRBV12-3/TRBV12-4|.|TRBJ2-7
CASSLGDSYEQYF
TGTGCCAGCAGTTTAGGGGACAGCTACGAGCAGTACTTC
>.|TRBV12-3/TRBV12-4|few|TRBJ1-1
CASSWGGGTEAFF
TGTGCCAGCAGCTGGGGGGGTGGCACTGAAGCTTTCTTT
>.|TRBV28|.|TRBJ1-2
CASTPTGRYGYTF
TGTGCCAGCACCCCGACAGGCCGCTATGGCTACACCTTC
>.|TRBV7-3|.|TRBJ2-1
CASSLNSASAYNEQFF
TGTGCCAGCAGCTTAAATTCAGCTAGCGCCTACAATGAGCAGTTCTTC
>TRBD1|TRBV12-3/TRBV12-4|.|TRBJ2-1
CASRRTGEQFF
TGTGCCAGCAGAAGGACAGGTGAGCAGTTCTTC
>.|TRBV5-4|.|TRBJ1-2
CASSLDSNYGYTF
TGTGCCAGCAGCTTGGACAGTAACTATGGCTACACCTTC
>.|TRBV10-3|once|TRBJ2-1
CAISGATRQVYNEQFF
TGTGCCATCTCTGGGGCTACCCGCCAAGTCTACAATGAGCAGTTCTTC
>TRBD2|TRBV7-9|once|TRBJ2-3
CASSLTSGSTDTQYF
TGTGCCAGCAGCTTGACTAGCGGTAGCACAGATACGCAGTATTTT
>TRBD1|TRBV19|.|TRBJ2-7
CASSPRDRGDLYEQYF
TGTGCCAGTAGTCCCCGGGACAGGGGCGACCTCTACGAGCAGTACTTC
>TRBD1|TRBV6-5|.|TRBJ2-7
CASSYSGTGVGQYF
TGTGCCAGCAGTTACTCTGGGACAGGCGTTGGGCAGTACTTC
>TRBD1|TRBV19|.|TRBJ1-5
CASSITGGEEQPQHF
TGTGCCAGTAGTATAACAGGGGGCGAGGAACAGCCCCAGCATTTT
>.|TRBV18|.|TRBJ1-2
CASSPEETAYGYTF
TGTGCCAGCTCACCGGAGGAGACGGCCTATGGCTACACCTTC
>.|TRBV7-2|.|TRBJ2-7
CASSLNRDRYEQYF
TGTGCCAGCAGCCTAAACAGGGACCGGTACGAGCAGTACTTC
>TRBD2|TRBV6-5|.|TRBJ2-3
CASSYGGVGTDTQYF
TGTGCCAGCAGTTATGGGGGGGTGGGCACAGATACGCAGTATTTT
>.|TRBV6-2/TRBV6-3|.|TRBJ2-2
CASSYRGTGELFF
TGTGCCAGCAGTTACCGGGGGACCGGGGAGCTGTTTTTT
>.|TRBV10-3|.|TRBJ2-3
CAIRDPRSPDTQYF
TGTGCCATCCGGGATCCACGGTCCCCAGATACGCAGTATTTT
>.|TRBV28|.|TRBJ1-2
CASTRPGTINYGYTF
TGTGCCAGCACTCGACCCGGGACAATTAACTATGGCTACACCTTC
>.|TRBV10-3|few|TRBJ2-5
CAISQGQGCGNKETQYF
TGTGCCATCAGCCAGGGTCAGGGGTGCGGTAACAAAGAGACCCAGTACTTC
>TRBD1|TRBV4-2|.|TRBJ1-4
CASSQGLWGQPNEKLFF
TGTGCCAGCAGCCAAGGCCTTTGGGGACAGCCTAATGAAAAACTGTTTTTT
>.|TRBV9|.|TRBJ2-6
CASSDPQVAGANVLTF
TGTGCCAGCAGTGATCCACAGGTTGCTGGGGCCAACGTCCTGACTTTC
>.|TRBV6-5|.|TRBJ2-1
CASRLINRPEQFF
TGTGCCAGCAGACTAATAAATCGGCCCGAGCAGTTCTTC
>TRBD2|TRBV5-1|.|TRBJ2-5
CASTPGLAGETQYF
TGCGCCAGTACTCCGGGACTAGCTGGGGAGACCCAGTACTTC
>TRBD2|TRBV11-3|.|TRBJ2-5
CASSLTPKAGAGETQYF
TGTGCCAGCAGCTTAACCCCGAAAGCGGGAGCGGGGGAGACCCAGTACTTC
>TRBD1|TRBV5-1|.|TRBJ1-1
CASSLGQGRTEAFF
TGCGCCAGCAGCCTAGGACAGGGGAGGACTGAAGCTTTCTTT
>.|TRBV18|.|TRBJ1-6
CASSERRQGNSPLHF
TGTGCCAGCTCAGAAAGGCGTCAGGGGAATTCACCCCTCCACTTT
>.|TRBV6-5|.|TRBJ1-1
CASSFRTEIEAFF
TGTGCCAGCAGTTTCCGGACAGAAATCGAAGCTTTCTTT
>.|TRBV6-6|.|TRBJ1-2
CASSYSIREGYTF
TGTGCCAGCAGTTACTCGATCAGGGAAGGCTACACCTTC
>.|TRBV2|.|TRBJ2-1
CASSSFNEQFF
TGTGCCAGCAGCAGTTTCAATGAGCAGTTCTTC
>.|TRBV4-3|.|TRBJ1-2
CASSLRGTGHGYTF
TGCGCCAGCAGCCTCCGAGGCACAGGCCATGGCTACACCTTC
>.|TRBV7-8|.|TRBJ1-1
CASSLGQDSTEAFF
TGTGCCAGCAGCTTAGGACAGGACAGCACTGAAGCTTTCTTT
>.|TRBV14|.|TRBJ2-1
CASSPPGISGSYNEQFF
TGTGCCAGCAGCCCTCCGGGCATTAGCGGAAGTTACAATGAGCAGTTCTTC
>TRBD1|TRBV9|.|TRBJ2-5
CASSAQTGRETQYF
TGTGCCAGCAGCGCACAGACAGGGCGCGAGACCCAGTACTTC
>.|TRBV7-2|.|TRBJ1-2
CASRYTFGSYGYTF
TGTGCCAGCAGATACACTTTCGGGAGCTATGGCTACACCTTC
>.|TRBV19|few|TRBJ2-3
CASSPSGIDTQYF
TGTGCCAGTAGCCCGAGCGGAATAGATACGCAGTATTTT
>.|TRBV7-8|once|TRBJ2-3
CASSLLGGEDTQYF
TGTGCCAGCAGCCTACTGGGGGGAGAAGATACGCAGTATTTT
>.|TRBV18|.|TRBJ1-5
CASSPLRGTQPQHF
TGTGCCAGCTCACCATTAAGGGGCACTCAGCCCCAGCATTTT
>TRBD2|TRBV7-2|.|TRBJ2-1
CASSLKAGGGEQFF
TGTGCCAGCAGCTTAAAGGCGGGGGGAGGTGAGCAGTTCTTC
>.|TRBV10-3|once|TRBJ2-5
CATAGQWETQYF
TGTGCCACCGCGGGACAGTGGGAGACCCAGTACTTC
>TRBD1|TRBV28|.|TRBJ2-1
CASSKDRVPYNEQFF
TGTGCCAGCAGCAAGGACAGGGTGCCCTACAATGAGCAGTTCTTC
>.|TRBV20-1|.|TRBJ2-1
CSARRFRDSLF
TGCAGTGCTAGGCGCTTCCGGGACTCCCTCTTC
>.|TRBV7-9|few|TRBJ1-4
CASSSKTRGFEKLFF
TGTGCCAGCAGCTCCAAGACGAGAGGTTTCGAAAAACTGTTTTTT